This entry is about one T cell receptor (beta chain). What it binds is not known. Indicated treatment: roughly 11-day PBMC culture with coronavirus spike peptide pools or control peptides (ViraFEST assay). Investigators obtained the unexposed donor's CD4+ T cells before the COVID-19 pandemic (2011-2018). V lost 3 bases, J lost 7 bases, and 20 bases lay in between. CDR3 size: 16 residues. CDR1 and CDR2 (germline): SGHDT, YYEEEE. Sequencing of DNA taken from cultured CD4+ T cells relied on the Oncomine TCR Beta short-read assay. TCRdb redid the calling of the PCR reads with MiXCR, one entry per CDR3 protein. The sample consists of about 5,500 distinct CDR3 sequences, around 40% of them appearing once. The sample originates from a study of vaccination and CD4 T cells after COVID-19. Study-level information: Participants were vaccinated with two doses, given as either BNT162b2 or mRNA-1273 vaccine. Overlapping spike pools from SARS-CoV-2 and HCoV-NL63, HCoV-OC43 and HCoV-229E served as culture stimuli. Median time from COVID diagnosis to post-COVID sampling was 101 days (35 to 161).

The sequencing sample was made of CD4+ T cells from blood, cultured in vitro. The sequence derives from a human donor in good health. The V gene is TRBV5-6, the J gene TRBJ1-5; D possibly corresponds to TRBD1 (5 bases). The DNA for the CDR3 is TGTGCCAGCAGCTGGAGTTTGGGGGTTAGGGAACAGCCCCAGCATTTT. Its protein product is CASSWSLGVREQPQHF.